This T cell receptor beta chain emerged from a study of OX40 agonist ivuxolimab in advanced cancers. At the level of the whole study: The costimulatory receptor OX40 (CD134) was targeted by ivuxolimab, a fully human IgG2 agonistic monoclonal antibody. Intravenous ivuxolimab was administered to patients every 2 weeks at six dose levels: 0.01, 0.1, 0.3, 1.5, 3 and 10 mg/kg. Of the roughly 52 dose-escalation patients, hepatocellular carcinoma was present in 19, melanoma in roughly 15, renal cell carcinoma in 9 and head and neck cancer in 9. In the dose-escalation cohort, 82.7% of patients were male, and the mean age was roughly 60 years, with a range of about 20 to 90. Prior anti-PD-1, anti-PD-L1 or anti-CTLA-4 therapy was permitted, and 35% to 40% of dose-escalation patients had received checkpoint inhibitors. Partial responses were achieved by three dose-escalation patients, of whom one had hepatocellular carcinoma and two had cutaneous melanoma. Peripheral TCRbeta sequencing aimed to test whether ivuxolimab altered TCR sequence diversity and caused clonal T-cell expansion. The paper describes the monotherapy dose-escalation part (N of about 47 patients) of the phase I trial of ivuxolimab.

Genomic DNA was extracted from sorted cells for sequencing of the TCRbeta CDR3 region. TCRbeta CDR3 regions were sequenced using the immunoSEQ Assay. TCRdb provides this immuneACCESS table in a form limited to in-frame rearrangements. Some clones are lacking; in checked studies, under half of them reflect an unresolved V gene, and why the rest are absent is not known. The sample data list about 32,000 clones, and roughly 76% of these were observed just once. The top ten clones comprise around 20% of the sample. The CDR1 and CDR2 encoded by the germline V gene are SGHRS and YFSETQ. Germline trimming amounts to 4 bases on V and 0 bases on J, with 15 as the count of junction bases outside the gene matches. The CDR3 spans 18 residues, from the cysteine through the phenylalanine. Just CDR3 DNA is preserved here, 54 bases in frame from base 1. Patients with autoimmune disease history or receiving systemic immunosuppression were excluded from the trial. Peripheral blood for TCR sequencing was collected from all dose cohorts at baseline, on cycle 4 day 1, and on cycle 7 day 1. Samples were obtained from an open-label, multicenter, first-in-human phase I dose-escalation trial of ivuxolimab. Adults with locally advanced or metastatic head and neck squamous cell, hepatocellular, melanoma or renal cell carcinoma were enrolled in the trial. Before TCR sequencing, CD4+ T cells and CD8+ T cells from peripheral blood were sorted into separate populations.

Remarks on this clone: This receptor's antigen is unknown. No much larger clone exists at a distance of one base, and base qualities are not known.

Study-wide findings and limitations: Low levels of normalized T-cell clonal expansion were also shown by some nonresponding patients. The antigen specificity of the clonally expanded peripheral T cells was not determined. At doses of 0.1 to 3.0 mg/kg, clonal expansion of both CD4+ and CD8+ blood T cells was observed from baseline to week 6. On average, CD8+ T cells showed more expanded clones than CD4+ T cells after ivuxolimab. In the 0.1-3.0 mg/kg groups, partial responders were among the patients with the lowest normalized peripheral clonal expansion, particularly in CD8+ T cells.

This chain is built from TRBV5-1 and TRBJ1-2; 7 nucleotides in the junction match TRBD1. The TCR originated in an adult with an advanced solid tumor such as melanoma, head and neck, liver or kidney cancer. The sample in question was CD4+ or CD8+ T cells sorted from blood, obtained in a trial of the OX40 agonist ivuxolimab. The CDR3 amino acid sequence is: CASSPEGAPTTTNYGYTF. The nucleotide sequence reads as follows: TGCGCCAGCAGCCCGGAGGGGGCTCCGACTACCACTAACTATGGCTACACCTTC.